Listed here are 14 T cell receptor beta chains from one sample, sequenced in a study of shared clonotypes between healthy human individuals. Only in-frame clones appear in the TCRdb table, and some are missing; sequencing was by immunoSEQ multiplex PCR. The repertoire includes roughly 1 million clones, more than 65% of them detected once, and approximately 1.5% sits in the top ten. The source material was memory CD4+ T cells sorted from blood. Sample subset: CD45RA-negative fraction. These receptor sequences come from a man aged 18 to 30 in good health.

V gene TRBV19 combines with J gene TRBJ1-1; TRBD1 matches at 8 bases. Germline CDR1 and CDR2: LNHDA and SQIVND (reference sequence). CDR3 length: 17 residues. Trimming at V came to 5 bases and at J to 0 bases, leaving 11 bases not matched to a gene. CDR3 DNA: TGTGCCAGTAGTTCCGACTACAGACAGGGGATGAACACTGAAGCTTTCTTT. It codes for CASSSDYRQGMNTEAFF.

The CDR3, as DNA: TGCGCCAGCAGCTTGGACCCGTTATCATACGGCTACACCTTC. This encodes CASSLDPLSYGYTF. The V gene is TRBV5-1, the J gene TRBJ1-2; D uncertain. The CDR3 totals 14 residues. Germline lookup yields CDR1 SGHRS and CDR2 YFSETQ. V lost 0 bases and J 8 bases, leaving 14 bases between the germline ends.

In DNA, the CDR3 is TGTGCCAGCAGTGAAGCGCTTCAAAATTCACCCCTCCACTTT. It translates to CASSEALQNSPLHF. The V and J genes are TRBV6-1 and TRBJ1-6; no firm D call. This CDR3 is 14 amino acids long. The V gene lost 0 bases and the J gene lost 7 bases, with 7 bases spanning the gap. From germline, CDR1 is MNHNS and CDR2 SASEGT.

The chain uses TRBV9 and TRBJ2-1; 10 bases are a match to TRBD2. The CDR3 has 16 residues. The germline CDR1 and CDR2 sequences are SGDLS and YYNGEE. Unmatched junction bases numbered 9, after V lost 0 bases and J lost 9 bases. The CDR3 region is CASSVVPSGGQAEQFF. Here the CDR3 DNA reads TGTGCCAGCAGCGTAGTTCCTAGCGGGGGACAGGCTGAGCAGTTCTTC.

V gene TRBV27 combines with J gene TRBJ1-5, with D unresolved. The V gene's germline CDR1 is MNHEY and CDR2 SMNVEV (reference sequence). The CDR3 covers 17 residues. The V and J ends lost 6 bases and 9 bases respectively, with 27 bases between them. This CDR3 reads CASSPLGRGSNDRPQHF. DNA for the CDR3: TGTGCCAGCAGCCCTCTGGGCAGAGGATCTAATGATCGGCCCCAGCATTTT.

This clone was recorded only once. The rearrangement links TRBV11-3 to TRBJ2-2; 12 nucleotides align to TRBD2. V shed 1 base, J shed 5 bases, and the junction held 5 bases outside the gene matches. Germline CDR1 and CDR2: SGHNT and YENEEA. This CDR3 contains 17 residues. The CDR3 DNA sequence: TGTGCCAGCAGCTTAGGCCTAGCGGGAGGGCCAACCGGGGAGCTGTTTTTT. Its protein is CASSLGLAGGPTGELFF. The complete variable domain, with remaining parts taken from reference TRBV11-3 and TRBJ2-2, reads EAGVVQSPRYKIIEKKQPVAFWCNPISGHNTLYWYLQNLGQGPELLIRYENEEAVDDSQLPKDRFSAERLKGVDSTLKIQPAELGDSAVYLCASSLGLAGGPTGELFFGEGSRLTVL.

This clone showed up just a few times. The V call is TRBV15, the J call TRBJ2-1; no clear D gene. The CDR3 is 19 amino acids. V was trimmed by 0 bases and J by 5 bases, leaving 23 bases between them. Germline V CDR1 and CDR2: LNHNV, YYDKDF (reference sequence). The CDR3 here is CATSREATNSRKSNNEQFF. The CDR3 region has the DNA TGTGCCACCAGCAGAGAAGCCACGAACTCCCGAAAATCAAACAATGAGCAGTTCTTC.

The chain carries TRBV6-5 and TRBJ1-2; no clear D. The V gene lost 1 base and the J gene lost 3 bases, with 6 bases spanning the gap. This CDR3 region has 13 residues. CDR1 and CDR2 (germline): MNHEY, SVGAGI. Here the CDR3 reads CASSYWGDYGYTF. DNA of the CDR3: TGTGCCAGCAGTTACTGGGGAGACTATGGCTACACCTTC.

This clone has only a few counts. The V and J genes are TRBV5-5 and TRBJ2-1; D unclear. CDR1 and CDR2 (germline): SGHKS, YYEKEE (reference sequence). V lost 1 base and J lost 5, with 1 base in between. There are 11 residues in the CDR3. CDR3 in amino acids: CASSLHNEQFF. In nucleotides, the CDR3 is TGTGCCAGCAGCTTGCACAATGAGCAGTTCTTC.

The CDR3 here is CASSPRGTSGTYEQYF. CDR3 bases: TGTGCCAGCTCACCACGAGGGACTAGCGGAACCTACGAGCAGTACTTC. This sequence joins TRBV18 and TRBJ2-7, with 11 bases aligning to TRBD2. V gave up 1 base and J gave up 2 bases; unmatched junction bases: 4. This CDR3 is built from 16 residues. From germline, CDR1 is KGHSH and CDR2 LQKENI.

This clone was seen just once. J is TRBJ2-1 and V is TRBV18, with 9 nucleotides matching TRBD1. CDR1 and CDR2 from the germline V gene are KGHSH and LQKENI. Trimming removed 3 bases from V and 7 bases from J; junction bases left unmatched: 7. CDR3 length: 15 residues. In DNA form, the CDR3 reads TGTGCCAGCTCACCCACAGGGGGCGATAGAAATGAGCAGTTCTTC. It yields the protein CASSPTGGDRNEQFF.

The chain carries TRBV5-1 and TRBJ1-2; D unresolved. Trimming stripped 0 bases from V and 2 bases from J, with 5 bases between. The CDR3 is 13 amino acids. Germline values: CDR1 SGHRS, CDR2 YFSETQ. CDR3 loop: CASSLADNYGYTF. As DNA, the CDR3 is TGCGCCAGCAGCTTGGCGGACAACTATGGCTACACCTTC.

The V and J genes are TRBV19 and TRBJ1-2, with a weak D call TRBD1 (5 bases). Germline lookup yields CDR1 LNHDA and CDR2 SQIVND (reference sequence). The length of the CDR3 is 15 residues. V lost 6 bases to trimming and J lost 4 bases, with 18 bases between them. The CDR3 nucleotides read TGTGCCAGTAGCCCAGCTGGGGGTATAGTCTATGGCTACACCTTC. Translated, it gives CASSPAGGIVYGYTF. Combining the CDR3 with reference TRBV19 and TRBJ1-2 gives the whole variable domain DGGITQSPKYLFRKEGQNVTLSCEQNLNHDAMYWYRQDPGQGLRLIYYSQIVNDFQKGDIAEGYSVSREKKESFPLTVTSAQKNPTAFYLCASSPAGGIVYGYTFGSGTRLTVV.

The J gene is TRBJ2-3, the V gene TRBV19, with D possibly matching TRBD1 (7 bases). The germline gives CDR1 LNHDA, CDR2 SQIVND (reference sequence). The CDR3 covers 14 residues. V dropped 1 base and J dropped 6 bases, with 11 bases sitting between them. The CDR3 DNA reads TGTGCCAGTAGTATAGGCCAGGGGGGCGATACGCAGTATTTT. This translates into CASSIGQGGDTQYF.